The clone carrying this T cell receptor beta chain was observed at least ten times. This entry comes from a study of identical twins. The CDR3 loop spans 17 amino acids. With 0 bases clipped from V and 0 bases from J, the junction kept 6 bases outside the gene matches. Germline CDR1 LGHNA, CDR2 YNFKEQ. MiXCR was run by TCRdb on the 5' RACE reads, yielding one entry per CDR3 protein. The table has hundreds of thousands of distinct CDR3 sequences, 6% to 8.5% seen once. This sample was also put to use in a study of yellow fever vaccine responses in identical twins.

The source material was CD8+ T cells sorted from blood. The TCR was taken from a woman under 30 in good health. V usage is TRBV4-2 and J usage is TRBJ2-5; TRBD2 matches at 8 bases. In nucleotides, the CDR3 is TGTGCCAGCAGCCAAGATCTGACTAGCGATTACCAAGAGACCCAGTACTTC. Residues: CASSQDLTSDYQETQYF.